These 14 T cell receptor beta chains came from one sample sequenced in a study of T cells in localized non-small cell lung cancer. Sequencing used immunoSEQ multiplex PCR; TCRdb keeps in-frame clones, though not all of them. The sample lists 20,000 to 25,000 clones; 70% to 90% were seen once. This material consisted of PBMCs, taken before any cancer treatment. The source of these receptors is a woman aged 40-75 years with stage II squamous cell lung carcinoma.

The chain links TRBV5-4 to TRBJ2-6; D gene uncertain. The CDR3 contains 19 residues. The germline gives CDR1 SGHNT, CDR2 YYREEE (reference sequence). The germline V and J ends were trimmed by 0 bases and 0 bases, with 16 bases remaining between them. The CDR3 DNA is TGTGCCAGCAGCTTGGGGACCCAGTTCATTGGCTCTGGGGCCAACGTCCTGACTTTC. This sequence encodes CASSLGTQFIGSGANVLTF.

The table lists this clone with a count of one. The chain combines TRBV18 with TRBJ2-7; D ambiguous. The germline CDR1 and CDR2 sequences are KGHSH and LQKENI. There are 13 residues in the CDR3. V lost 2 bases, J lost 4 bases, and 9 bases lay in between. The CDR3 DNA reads TGTGCCAGCTCACCAGGGGTTGGATACGAGCAGTACTTC. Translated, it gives CASSPGVGYEQYF.

The CDR3 spells CASSLATGNYGYTF. The CDR3 bases are TGTGCCAGCAGCTTGGCCACGGGCAACTATGGCTACACCTTC. The V and J genes are TRBV5-4 and TRBJ1-2, with unresolved D. There are 14 residues in the CDR3. V lost 0 bases and J lost 2, with 8 bases in between. In germline, CDR1 is SGHNT, CDR2 YYREEE (reference sequence). The whole variable domain, filled in from reference TRBV5-4 and TRBJ1-2, reads ETGVTQSPTHLIKTRGQQVTLRCSSQSGHNTVSWYQQALGQGPQFIFQYYREEENGRGNFPPRFSGLQFPNYSSELNVNALELDDSALYLCASSLATGNYGYTFGSGTRLTVV.

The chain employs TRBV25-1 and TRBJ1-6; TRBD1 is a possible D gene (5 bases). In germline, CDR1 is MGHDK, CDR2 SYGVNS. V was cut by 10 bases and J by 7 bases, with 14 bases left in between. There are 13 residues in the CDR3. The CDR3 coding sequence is TGTGCCACCACGGGGGGACCAAATTCACCCCTCCACTTT. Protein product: CATTGGPNSPLHF.

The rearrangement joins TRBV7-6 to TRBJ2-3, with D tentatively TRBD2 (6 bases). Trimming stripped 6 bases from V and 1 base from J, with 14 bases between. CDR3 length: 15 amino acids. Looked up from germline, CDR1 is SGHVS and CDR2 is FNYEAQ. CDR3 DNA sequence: TGTGCCAGCAGGCTCGGGGGACGACGCACAGATACGCAGTATTTT. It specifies CASRLGGRRTDTQYF.

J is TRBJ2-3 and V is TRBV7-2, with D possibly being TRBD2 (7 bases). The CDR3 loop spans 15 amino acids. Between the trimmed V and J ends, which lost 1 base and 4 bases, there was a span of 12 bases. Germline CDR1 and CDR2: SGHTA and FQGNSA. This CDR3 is CASSLVIGGADTQYF. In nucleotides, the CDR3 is TGTGCCAGCAGCTTAGTAATAGGGGGGGCAGATACGCAGTATTTT.

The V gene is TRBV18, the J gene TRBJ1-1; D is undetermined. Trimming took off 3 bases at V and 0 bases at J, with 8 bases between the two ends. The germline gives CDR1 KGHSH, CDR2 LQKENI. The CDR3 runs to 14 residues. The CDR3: CASSPDALNTEAFF. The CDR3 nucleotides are TGTGCCAGCTCACCGGACGCCTTGAACACTGAAGCTTTCTTT.

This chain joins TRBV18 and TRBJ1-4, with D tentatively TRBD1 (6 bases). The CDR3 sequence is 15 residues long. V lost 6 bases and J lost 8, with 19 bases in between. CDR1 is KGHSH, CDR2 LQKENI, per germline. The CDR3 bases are TGTGCCAGCTCCTCCCAGTGGGGGGCACGGGAAAAACTGTTTTTT. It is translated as CASSSQWGAREKLFF. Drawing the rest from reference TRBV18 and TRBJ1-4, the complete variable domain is NAGVMQNPRHLVRRRGQEARLRCSPMKGHSHVYWYRQLPEEGLKFMVYLQKENIIDESGMPKERFSAEFPKEGPSILRIQQVVRGDSAAYFCASSSQWGAREKLFFGSGTQLSVL.

CDR3 region: CASIALGRPTEAFF. CDR3 DNA: TGTGCCAGCATCGCCCTCGGCAGACCCACTGAAGCTTTCTTT. V gene TRBV5-6 combines with J gene TRBJ1-1; D remains unclear. Germline CDR1 and CDR2: SGHDT and YYEEEE. Trimming removed 6 bases at V and 4 bases at J, with 16 bases between. This CDR3 comprises 14 residues. Full variable domain (rest looked up from reference TRBV5-6 and TRBJ1-1): DAGVTQSPTHLIKTRGQQVTLRCSPKSGHDTVSWYQQALGQGPQFIFQYYEEEERQRGNFPDRFSGHQFPNYSSELNVNALLLGDSALYLCASIALGRPTEAFFGQGTRLTVV.

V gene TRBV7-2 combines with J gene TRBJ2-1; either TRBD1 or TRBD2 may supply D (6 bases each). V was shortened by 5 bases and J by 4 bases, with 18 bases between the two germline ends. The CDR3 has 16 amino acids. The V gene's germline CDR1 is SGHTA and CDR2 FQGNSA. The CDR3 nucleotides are TGTGCCAGCAGCCTAGTGGGGGGCGCGAAATACAATGAGCAGTTCTTC. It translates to CASSLVGGAKYNEQFF.

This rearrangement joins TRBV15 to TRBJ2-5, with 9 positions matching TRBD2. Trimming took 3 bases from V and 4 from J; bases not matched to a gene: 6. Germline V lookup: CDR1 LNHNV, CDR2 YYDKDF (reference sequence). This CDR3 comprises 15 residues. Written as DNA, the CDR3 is TGTGCCACCAGCAGGGTAGCGGGAGTGGGAGAGACCCAGTACTTC. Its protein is CATSRVAGVGETQYF.

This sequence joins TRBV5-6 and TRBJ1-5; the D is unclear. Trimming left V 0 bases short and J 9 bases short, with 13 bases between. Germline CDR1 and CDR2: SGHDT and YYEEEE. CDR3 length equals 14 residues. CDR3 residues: CASSLGRTQGPQHF. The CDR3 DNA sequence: TGTGCCAGCAGCTTGGGCAGGACCCAAGGGCCCCAGCATTTT. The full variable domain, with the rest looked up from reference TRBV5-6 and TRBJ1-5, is DAGVTQSPTHLIKTRGQQVTLRCSPKSGHDTVSWYQQALGQGPQFIFQYYEEEERQRGNFPDRFSGHQFPNYSSELNVNALLLGDSALYLCASSLGRTQGPQHFGDGTRLSIL.

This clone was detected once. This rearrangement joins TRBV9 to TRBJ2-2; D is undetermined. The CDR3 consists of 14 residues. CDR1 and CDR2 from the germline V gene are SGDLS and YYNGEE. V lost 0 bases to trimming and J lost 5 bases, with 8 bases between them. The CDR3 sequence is CASSVEVGTGELFF. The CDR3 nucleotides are TGTGCCAGCAGCGTAGAGGTGGGGACCGGGGAGCTGTTTTTT. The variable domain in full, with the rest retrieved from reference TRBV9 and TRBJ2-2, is DSGVTQTPKHLITATGQRVTLRCSPRSGDLSVYWYQQSLDQGLQFLIQYYNGEERAKGNILERFSAQQFPDLHSELNLSSLELGDSALYFCASSVEVGTGELFFGEGSRLTVL.

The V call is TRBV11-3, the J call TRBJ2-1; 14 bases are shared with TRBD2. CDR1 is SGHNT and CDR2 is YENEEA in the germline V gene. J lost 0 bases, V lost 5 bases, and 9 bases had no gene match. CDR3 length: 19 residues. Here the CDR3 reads CASSVSGTSGSPSYNEQFF. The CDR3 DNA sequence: TGTGCCAGCAGCGTCTCCGGGACTAGCGGGAGTCCCTCCTACAATGAGCAGTTCTTC.